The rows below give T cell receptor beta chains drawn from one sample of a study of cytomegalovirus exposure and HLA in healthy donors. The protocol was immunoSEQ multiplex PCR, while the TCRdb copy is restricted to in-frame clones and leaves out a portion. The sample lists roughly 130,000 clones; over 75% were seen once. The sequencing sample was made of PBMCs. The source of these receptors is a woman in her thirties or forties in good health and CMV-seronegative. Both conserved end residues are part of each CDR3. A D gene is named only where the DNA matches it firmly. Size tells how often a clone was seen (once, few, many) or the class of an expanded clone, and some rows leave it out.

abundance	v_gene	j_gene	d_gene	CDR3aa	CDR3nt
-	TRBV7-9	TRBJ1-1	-	CASSLNSYEAFF	TGTGCCAGCAGCTTAAATTCCTATGAAGCTTTCTTT
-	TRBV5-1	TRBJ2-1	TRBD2	CASSFGGGYNEQFF	TGCGCCAGCAGCTTCGGGGGAGGGTACAATGAGCAGTTCTTC
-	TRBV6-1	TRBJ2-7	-	CASSEEFPTGQYF	TGTGCCAGCAGTGAAGAGTTTCCGACAGGGCAGTACTTC
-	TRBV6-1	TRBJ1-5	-	CASSEAGGSNQPQHF	TGTGCCAGCAGTGAAGCCGGAGGTAGCAATCAGCCCCAGCATTTT
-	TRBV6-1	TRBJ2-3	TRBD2	CASSERLAIDTQYF	TGTGCCAGCAGTGAAAGACTAGCAATAGATACGCAGTATTTT
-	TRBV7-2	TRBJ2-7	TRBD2	CASSLLAGGPRWVKQYF	TGTGCCAGCAGCTTGTTAGCGGGAGGGCCGAGGTGGGTAAAGCAGTACTTC
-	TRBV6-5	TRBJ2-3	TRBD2	CASSRTRGADTQYF	TGTGCCAGCAGTCGGACTAGGGGTGCAGATACGCAGTATTTT
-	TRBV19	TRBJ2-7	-	CASSVGQPYEQYF	TGTGCCAGTAGTGTTGGACAACCCTACGAGCAGTACTTC
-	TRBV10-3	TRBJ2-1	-	CAISEPRLPYDEQFF	TGTGCCATCAGTGAGCCAAGACTACCCTATGATGAGCAGTTCTTC
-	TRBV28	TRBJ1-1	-	CASSLPGNTEAFF	TGTGCCAGCAGTTTACCCGGGAACACTGAAGCTTTCTTT
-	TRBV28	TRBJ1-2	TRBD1	CASSPTGTIPYGYTF	TGTGCCAGCAGTCCGACAGGGACCATACCCTATGGCTACACCTTC
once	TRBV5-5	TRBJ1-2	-	CASSLGVTQYGYTF	TGTGCCAGCAGCTTGGGGGTGACTCAGTATGGCTACACCTTC
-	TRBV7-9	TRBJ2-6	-	CSSSLFLSGANVLTF	TGTTCCAGCAGCTTGTTTCTCTCTGGGGCCAACGTCCTGACTTTC
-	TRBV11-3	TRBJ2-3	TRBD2	CASSWGLAGLGEQYF	TGTGCCAGCAGCTGGGGACTAGCGGGGTTGGGGGAGCAGTATTTT
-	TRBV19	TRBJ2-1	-	CAGSIDGPASLAYNEQFF	TGTGCCGGTAGTATAGATGGCCCCGCTAGCCTAGCCTACAATGAGCAGTTCTTC
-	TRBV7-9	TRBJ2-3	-	CATSPTGSTDTQYF	TGTGCCACCTCACCTACCGGGAGCACAGATACGCAGTATTTT
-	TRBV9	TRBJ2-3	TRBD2	CASTFGAGLDTQYF	TGTGCCAGCACCTTCGGAGCGGGACTAGATACGCAGTATTTT
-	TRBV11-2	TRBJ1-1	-	CASSPMNTEAFF	TGTGCCAGCAGCCCAATGAACACTGAAGCTTTCTTT
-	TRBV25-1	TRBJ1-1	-	CASSEFSGGTEAFF	TGTGCCAGCAGTGAGTTCTCGGGGGGCACTGAAGCTTTCTTT
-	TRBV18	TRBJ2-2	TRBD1	CASSPGQGTNTGELFF	TGTGCCAGCTCACCTGGACAGGGGACGAACACCGGGGAGCTGTTTTTT
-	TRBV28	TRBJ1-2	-	CASGLSTGYRRGYTF	TGTGCCAGCGGTTTATCTACAGGGTATCGGAGAGGCTACACCTTC
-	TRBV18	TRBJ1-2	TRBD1	CASSPPVTGGAYGYTF	TGTGCCAGCTCACCACCGGTTACAGGGGGAGCCTATGGCTACACCTTC
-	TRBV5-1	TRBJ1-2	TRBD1	CASSWDPGQGAQGYTF	TGCGCCAGCAGCTGGGATCCGGGACAGGGGGCGCAGGGCTACACCTTC
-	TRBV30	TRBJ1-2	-	CAWSYIEGVNGYTF	TGTGCCTGGAGCTACATTGAGGGAGTTAATGGCTACACCTTC
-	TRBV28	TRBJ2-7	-	CASSPTGLWYEQYF	TGTGCCAGCAGCCCCACAGGGCTGTGGTACGAGCAGTACTTC
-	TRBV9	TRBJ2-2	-	CASSTPGIYTGELFF	TGTGCCAGCAGCACACCGGGGATCTACACCGGGGAGCTGTTTTTT
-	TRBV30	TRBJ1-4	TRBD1	CAWNRGEWVNEKLFF	TGTGCCTGGAACAGGGGGGAATGGGTAAATGAAAAACTGTTTTTT
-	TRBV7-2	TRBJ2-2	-	CASSLAYANTGELFF	TGTGCCAGCAGCTTAGCCTACGCGAACACCGGGGAGCTGTTTTTT
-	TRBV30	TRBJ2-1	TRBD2	CAWTGPTSGSFYNEQFF	TGTGCCTGGACGGGCCCAACTAGCGGGAGTTTCTACAATGAGCAGTTCTTC
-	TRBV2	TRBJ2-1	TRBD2	CASSDRSGMANEQFF	TGTGCCAGCAGTGACCGTAGCGGGATGGCCAATGAGCAGTTCTTC
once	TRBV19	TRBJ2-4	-	CASSIDLKNIQYF	TGTGCCAGTAGTATAGATCTCAAAAACATTCAGTACTTC
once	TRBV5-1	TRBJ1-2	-	CASSLGWGDYGYTF	TGCGCCAGCAGCTTGGGGTGGGGCGACTATGGCTACACCTTC
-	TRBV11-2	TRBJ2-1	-	CASSSPSTAYNEQFF	TGTGCCAGCTCCTCCCCGAGTACGGCCTACAATGAGCAGTTCTTC
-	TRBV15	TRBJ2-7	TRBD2	CATNLAGSHEQYF	TGTGCCACCAATCTAGCGGGATCCCACGAGCAGTACTTC
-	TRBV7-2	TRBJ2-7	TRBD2	CASSYLAGGPYEQYF	TGTGCCAGCAGCTACCTAGCGGGAGGGCCCTACGAGCAGTACTTC
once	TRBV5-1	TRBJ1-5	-	CVSSLWGGDNQPQHF	TGCGTCAGCAGCTTGTGGGGGGGGGATAATCAGCCCCAGCATTTT
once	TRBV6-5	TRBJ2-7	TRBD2	CASSYSLAGAYEQYF	TGTGCCAGCAGTTATTCACTAGCGGGAGCCTACGAGCAGTACTTC
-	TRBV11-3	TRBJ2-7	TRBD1	CASSSYRQGPYEQYF	TGTGCCAGCAGCTCCTATAGACAGGGTCCCTACGAGCAGTACTTC
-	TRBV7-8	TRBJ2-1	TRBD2	CASSAGTSGNGYEQFF	TGTGCCAGCAGCGCGGGGACTAGCGGGAATGGGTATGAGCAGTTCTTC
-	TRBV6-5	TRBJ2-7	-	CASSYSAGNPYEQYF	TGTGCCAGCAGTTACTCTGCGGGAAATCCCTACGAGCAGTACTTC
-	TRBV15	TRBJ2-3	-	CATKPGTPSTDTQYF	TGTGCCACCAAACCGGGGACACCTAGCACAGATACGCAGTATTTT
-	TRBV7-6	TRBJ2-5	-	CASSLGLQGQGTQYF	TGTGCCAGCAGCTTAGGATTACAGGGCCAGGGGACCCAGTACTTC
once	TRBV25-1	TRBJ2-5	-	CASSEEGWGSKGEETQYF	TGTGCCAGCAGTGAGGAGGGGTGGGGGAGTAAGGGAGAAGAGACCCAGTACTTC
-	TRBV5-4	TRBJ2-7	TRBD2	CASSQAGGGEQYF	TGTGCCAGCAGCCAAGCGGGAGGGGGCGAGCAGTACTTC
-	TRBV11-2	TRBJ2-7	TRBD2	CASSRLAGASYEQYF	TGTGCCAGCAGCCGACTAGCGGGAGCCAGTTACGAGCAGTACTTC
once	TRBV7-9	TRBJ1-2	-	CASSQTNDGYTF	TGTGCCAGCAGCCAAACAAACGATGGCTACACCTTC
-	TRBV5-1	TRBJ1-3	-	CASSFGTQPSGNTIYF	TGCGCCAGCAGCTTTGGGACACAGCCTTCTGGAAACACCATATATTTT